Sequencing of this TCR beta chain was carried out in a study of a mutant IDH1 vaccine in newly diagnosed glioma. Study in general: Beginning 4-6 weeks after radiotherapy alone, or with temozolomide cycles, vaccination took place. The earlier regimen, radiotherapy, temozolomide, or both, was most often both.

Study-level findings and limits: Pseudoprogression seemed unlinked to shifts in top peripheral T cell clonotypes.

This CDR3 is 14 amino acids long. Time point defined: week 35, safety follow-up. A single vaccine dose contained 300 ug of mutant IDH1 20-mer peptide, and topical imiquimod was used with it. About this clone: Its antigen is still unknown.

TCRdb's table, derived via immunoSEQ multiplex PCR, lists solely in-frame clones and lacks some. Among tens of thousands of clones listed, approximately 87% were seen once. The rearrangement joins TRBV1 to TRBJ2-1. TRBV1 is listed as a pseudogene. This TCR came from a man aged 35 to 55 with glioma. Sequencing used PBMCs, obtained from a glioma patient whose treatment included an IDH1 peptide vaccine. The CDR3 coding sequence is TGCACCAAGTCCCCGGGACCTATAGGAAATGAGCAGTTCTTC. This encodes CTKSPGPIGNEQFF.